The text below deals with one T cell receptor (beta chain). Its antigen is still unknown. Only in-frame clones appear in the TCRdb table, and some are missing; sequencing was by immunoSEQ multiplex PCR. The sample yields more than 85,000 clones, approximately 90% seen once. This sample was included in a study of T cell responses to AZD1222 COVID-19 vaccine. V shed 0 bases and J shed 3 bases, with 9 bases lying between them. This CDR3 has 14 amino acids. Germline assignment: CDR1 SGHDN and CDR2 FVKESK. Study-level results: Within unmutated variant regions lay the reported targets of nearly half of spike-specific TCRs. Repertoire samples came only from after the peak T cell response.

The V gene is TRBV14, the J gene TRBJ2-7; no definite D call. The TCR originated in an adult in good health. The specimen was peripheral blood, collected on day 0 of AZD1222 vaccination. The CDR3: CASSQEGDHYEQYF. The CDR3 nucleotides are TGTGCCAGCAGCCAAGAAGGAGACCACTACGAGCAGTACTTC.